These 17 T cell receptor beta chains originate from one sample sequenced in a study of cytomegalovirus exposure and HLA in healthy donors. Vbeta (60) and Jbeta (13) primers were used in the PCR. The assay was immunoSEQ multiplex PCR, and TCRdb's table has in-frame clones only and misses some. The sample has more than 150,000 clones, just over 75% seen once; the top ten hold roughly 1.5%. Sequenced sample: PBMCs. The receptor source for this set is a man between 18 and 35 years old in good health and CMV-seronegative.

This clone was counted between two and nine times. The gene calls are TRBV6-1 and TRBJ2-1; 14 bases agree with TRBD2. V shed 4 bases, J shed 9 bases, and the junction held 8 bases outside the gene matches. The CDR3 runs 16 residues. Per the germline V gene, CDR1 is MNHNS and CDR2 is SASEGT. The CDR3: CASSVGTSGGFIEQFF. The CDR3 DNA reads as TGTGCCAGCAGTGTTGGGACTAGCGGGGGATTCATTGAGCAGTTCTTC.

In its sample, this clone was seen once. The rearrangement uses TRBV9 and TRBJ2-1, with 8 bases lining up with TRBD1. The CDR3 contains 16 residues. Germline loops: CDR1 SGDLS, CDR2 YYNGEE. J was trimmed by 11 bases and V by 0 bases; bases with no gene match: 13. Here the CDR3 DNA reads TGTGCCAGCAGCGTAGGGGACAGGAGGCGTCTACCGCAGCAGTTCTTC. It translates to CASSVGDRRRLPQQFF.

This clone was picked up one time. The chain couples TRBV6-6 to TRBJ2-7; TRBD2 aligns across 7 bases. J lost 6 bases, V lost 0 bases, and 5 bases had no gene match. This CDR3 region has 14 residues. The germline CDR1 and CDR2 sequences are MNHNY and SVGAGI (reference sequence). CDR3 residues: CASSYSPGRGEQYF. The DNA of the CDR3 is TGTGCCAGCAGTTACTCCCCGGGGAGGGGCGAGCAGTACTTC.

This clone has more than one count but fewer than ten. The rearrangement uses TRBV30 and TRBJ1-5; D possibly corresponds to TRBD1 (6 bases). Germline CDR1 is GTSNPN and CDR2 is SVGIG (reference sequence). The CDR3 is 15 amino acids. The ends were cut back, 0 bases at V and 0 bases at J, with 9 bases in the middle. As DNA, the CDR3 is TGTGCCTGGAGTGTAACAGGGTATAGCAATCAGCCCCAGCATTTT. It specifies CAWSVTGYSNQPQHF.

A word on this clone: Germline and junction disagree at one end, which may indicate a read error. The gene calls are TRBV19 and TRBJ2-7; 8 positions match TRBD2. The CDR3 contains 15 residues. Germline CDR1 and CDR2: LNHDA and SQIVND (reference sequence). This CDR3 reads CASRIAGSPTYEQYF. In DNA form, the CDR3 reads TGTGCCAGTAGGATAGCGGGGAGCCCTACCTACGAGCAGTACTTC.

There are a few counts of this clone. This chain connects TRBV11-3 to TRBJ2-7; TRBD2 aligns across 10 bases. This CDR3 comprises 15 residues. J lost 1 base, V lost 5 bases, and 5 bases had no gene match. Germline values: CDR1 SGHNT, CDR2 YENEEA. CDR3 sequence (DNA): TGTGCCAGCAGCCAAAGGACTAGCGGATCCTACGAGCAGTACTTC. It encodes CASSQRTSGSYEQYF.

The chain is built from TRBV6-8 and TRBJ2-5; a weak D match, TRBD1 (5 bases). This CDR3 is built from 16 residues. V was trimmed by 2 bases and J by 0 bases, leaving 13 bases between them. Germline V gene sequence: CDR1 MNHGY, CDR2 SAAAGT. CDR3: CASSYTRKGNQETQYF. The CDR3 DNA is TGTGCCAGCAGTTACACCCGTAAGGGGAACCAAGAGACCCAGTACTTC.

The chain has TRBV6-5 and TRBJ2-7, with TRBD2 matching 7 bases. The CDR3 is made up of 15 amino acids. The V segment lost 6 bases and the J segment 2 bases; nucleotides outside the gene matches: 10. The germline gives CDR1 MNHEY, CDR2 SVGAGI. Here the CDR3 reads CASSFGLESTYEQYF. The CDR3 coding sequence is TGTGCCAGCAGCTTCGGACTAGAAAGTACCTACGAGCAGTACTTC.

The chain combines TRBV18 with TRBJ2-5; D is uncertain. The end of the DNA aligns better with TRBJ2-7, so the J call may be wrong. CDR1 and CDR2 from the germline V gene are KGHSH and LQKENI. The CDR3 is 15 residues long. The DNA of the CDR3 is TGTGCCAGCTCACCGGGTTTCGACGGAGCCTACGAGCAGTACTTC. It translates to CASSPGFDGAYEQYF.

This chain links TRBV2 with TRBJ1-5; tentatively, D is TRBD1 (6 bases). Trimming cost V 6 bases and J 4 bases, with 13 bases left between them. Germline CDR1 and CDR2: SNHLY and FYNNEI. The CDR3 sequence is 14 residues long. The CDR3 coding sequence is TGTGCCAGCAGCAAACAGGGTCCTAATCAGCCCCAGCATTTT. Residues: CASSKQGPNQPQHF.

This chain joins TRBV13 and TRBJ2-7; a possible D gene is TRBD2 (6 bases). Germline CDR1 reads PRHDT; CDR2 reads FYEKMQ (reference sequence). The CDR3 is 13 amino acids. Trimming left V 5 bases short and J 3 bases short, with 11 bases between. CDR3 DNA sequence: TGTGCCAGCAGCCCGGGACTGAACTACGAGCAGTACTTC. Amino acid sequence: CASSPGLNYEQYF.

J is TRBJ2-7 and V is TRBV29-1, with a weak D call TRBD2 (5 bases). Germline CDR1 and CDR2: SQVTM and ANQGSEA. Between the trimmed V and J ends, which lost 0 bases and 2 bases, there was a span of 8 bases. The CDR3 totals 13 residues. The CDR3 DNA reads as TGCAGCGTTGAAGAACTAGGAACCTACGAGCAGTACTTC. Amino acids: CSVEELGTYEQYF.

The chain combines TRBV27 with TRBJ2-3, with 12 bases identical to TRBD2. J gave up 0 bases and V 2 bases, and 9 bases lay outside the gene matches. CDR1 MNHEY and CDR2 SMNVEV come from the germline V gene (reference sequence). The CDR3 length is 19 residues. As DNA, the CDR3 is TGTGCCAGCAGTTTAGAGGGCCCGACTAGCGGGGGTAGCACAGATACGCAGTATTTT. Its protein product is CASSLEGPTSGGSTDTQYF.

The table lists this clone with a few counts. This chain links TRBV4-3 with TRBJ2-3; D is possibly TRBD1 (5 bases). The CDR3 runs 16 residues. CDR1 and CDR2 (germline): LGHNA, YSLEER. V lost 4 bases, J lost 6 bases, and 20 bases lay in between. The CDR3 DNA reads as TGCGCCAGCAGCCCAGTCTTGGGATCGGACATCGATACGCAGTATTTT. Amino acids: CASSPVLGSDIDTQYF.

The CDR3 protein is CACAASSYNEQFF. The CDR3 DNA reads TGTGCCTGTGCGGCCAGCTCCTACAATGAGCAGTTCTTC. The chain couples TRBV30 to TRBJ2-1, with D hard to call. The CDR3 covers 13 residues. Deletions cut 6 bases from V and 0 bases from J, with 9 bases between. Per the germline V gene, CDR1 is GTSNPN and CDR2 is SVGIG (reference sequence).

The chain joins TRBV9 to TRBJ2-3; 7 bases map to TRBD1. CDR1 and CDR2 from the germline V gene are SGDLS and YYNGEE. The CDR3 is 15 amino acids. With 6 bases clipped from V and 4 bases from J, the junction kept 11 bases outside the gene matches. The CDR3 is CASTRTGNSPDTQYF. The CDR3 DNA sequence: TGTGCCAGCACCAGGACAGGTAATTCACCAGATACGCAGTATTTT.

This clone was recorded only once. The V call is TRBV25-1, the J call TRBJ2-7, with 11 bases identical to TRBD1. The CDR3 is made up of 15 amino acids. Germline V lookup: CDR1 MGHDK, CDR2 SYGVNS. V gave up 2 bases and J gave up 4 bases; unmatched junction bases: 4. CDR3 in amino acids: CASSEPGTGGYEQYF. CDR3 DNA sequence: TGTGCCAGCAGTGAACCCGGGACAGGGGGTTACGAGCAGTACTTC.